This entry describes one T cell receptor beta chain. Assay used: immunoSEQ multiplex PCR; TCRdb lists only in-frame clones, some missing. Among around 60,000 clones listed, approximately 77% were seen once. The length of the CDR3 is 13 residues. Germline CDR1 SEHNR, CDR2 FQNEAQ (reference sequence). Trimming pared 5 bases from V and 3 bases from J, leaving 8 bases between. The data derive from a study of blood T cell repertoires in COVID-19. This TCR came from a human donor in a cohort sampled during active COVID-19. Source material: peripheral blood. V gene TRBV7-9 combines with J gene TRBJ1-3, with no clear D. This CDR3 reads CASSPSSGNTIYF. The CDR3 bases are TGTGCCAGCAGCCCCTCGAGTGGAAACACCATATATTTT.